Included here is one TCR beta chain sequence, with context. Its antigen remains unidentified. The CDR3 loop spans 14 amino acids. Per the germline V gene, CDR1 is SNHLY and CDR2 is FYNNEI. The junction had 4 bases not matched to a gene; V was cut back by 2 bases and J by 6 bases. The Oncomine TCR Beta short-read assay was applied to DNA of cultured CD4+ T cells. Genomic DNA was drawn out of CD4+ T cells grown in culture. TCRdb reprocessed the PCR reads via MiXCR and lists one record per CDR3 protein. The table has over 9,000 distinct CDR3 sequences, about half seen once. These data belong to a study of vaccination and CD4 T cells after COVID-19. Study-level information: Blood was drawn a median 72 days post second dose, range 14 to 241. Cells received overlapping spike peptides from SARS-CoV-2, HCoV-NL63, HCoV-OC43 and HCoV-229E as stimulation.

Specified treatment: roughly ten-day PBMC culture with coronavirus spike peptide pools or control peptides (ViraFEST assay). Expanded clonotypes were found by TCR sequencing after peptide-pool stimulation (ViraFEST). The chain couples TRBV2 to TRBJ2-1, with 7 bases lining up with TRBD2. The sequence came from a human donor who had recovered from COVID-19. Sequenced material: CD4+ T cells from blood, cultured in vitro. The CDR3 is CASSESGTLNEQFF. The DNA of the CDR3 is TGTGCCAGCAGTGAAAGCGGGACTCTCAATGAGCAGTTCTTC.